The 24 T cell receptor beta chains given below trace back to one sample, sequenced in a study of blood T cell repertoires in COVID-19. TCRdb's table, derived via immunoSEQ multiplex PCR, lists solely in-frame clones and lacks some. The sample records 66,000 or so clones, roughly 84% being singletons. Material: peripheral blood. These receptors were taken from a middle-aged man with active COVID-19.

The gene calls are TRBV3-1 (or the pseudogene TRBV3-2) and TRBJ2-1; no clear D gene. V dropped 1 base and J dropped 0 bases, with 13 bases sitting between them. Germline V gene data show CDR1 as LGHDT and CDR2 as YNNKEL (reference sequence). This CDR3 comprises 17 residues. The CDR3 bases are TGTGCCAGCAGCCAAGGAGGTCGCGGAAGCTCCTACAATGAGCAGTTCTTC. Residues: CASSQGGRGSSYNEQFF.

In its sample, this clone was seen once. The chain links TRBV5-4 to TRBJ2-7; TRBD2 is a possible D gene (5 bases). The germline CDR1 and CDR2 sequences are SGHNT and YYREEE (reference sequence). V was clipped by 3 bases and J by 4 bases, with 17 bases between them. The CDR3 sequence is 15 residues long. Written as DNA, the CDR3 is TGTGCCAGCAGCTCGATCGAGGGAGATTCTTACGAGCAGTACTTC. This sequence encodes CASSSIEGDSYEQYF.

The V and J genes are TRBV27 and TRBJ1-6; D unresolved. Germline CDR1 reads MNHEY; CDR2 reads SMNVEV (reference sequence). CDR3 length: 15 amino acids. With 5 bases removed from V and 0 bases from J, the gap between germline ends came to 8 bases. The DNA for the CDR3 is TGTGCCAGCAGTACAGTGAGCTCCTATAATTCACCCCTCCACTTT. It is translated as CASSTVSSYNSPLHF.

The chain has TRBV6-5 and TRBJ2-1; the match to TRBD2 covers 8 bases. CDR1 MNHEY and CDR2 SVGAGI come from the germline V gene. There are 14 residues in the CDR3. V was pared by 6 bases and J by 6 bases, with 7 bases of the junction left unmatched. The CDR3 here is CASSAAGGPNEQFF. In DNA, the CDR3 is TGTGCCAGCAGCGCCGCGGGGGGACCCAATGAGCAGTTCTTC.

This clone was counted a single time. CDR3 sequence (DNA): TGTGCTAGTGGTCCGACAGGAACAGATACGCAGTATTTT. Translation: CASGPTGTDTQYF. The chain employs TRBV12-5 and TRBJ2-3; D possibly corresponds to TRBD1 (6 bases). The V end was cut by 5 bases, the J end by 3 bases, with 9 bases between. This CDR3 has 13 residues. Looked up from germline, CDR1 is LGHNT and CDR2 is FRNRAP.

The V gene is TRBV24-1, the J gene TRBJ2-1; TRBD1 agrees at 7 bases. V was clipped by 3 bases and J by 1 base; unmatched bases: 5. CDR1 and CDR2 (germline): KGHDR, SFDVKD. The CDR3 sequence is 16 residues long. In DNA, the CDR3 is TGTGCCACCAGTGATCCGACAGGGCTGTCCTACAATGAGCAGTTCTTC. It codes for CATSDPTGLSYNEQFF.

The CDR3 nucleotides are TGTGCCAGTAGCCCGGGGACTCCTAGCACAGATACGCAGTATTTT. Its translation: CASSPGTPSTDTQYF. The chain couples TRBV19 to TRBJ2-3, with D perhaps matching TRBD2 (6 bases). Trimming shortened V by 6 bases and J by 0 bases, and 13 bases separated the two germline ends. The CDR3 has 15 residues. Germline loops: CDR1 LNHDA, CDR2 SQIVND (reference sequence).

The CDR3 nucleotides are TGTGCCAGCAGCGTAGGGGGGCAGGGTGGAACTGAAGCTTTCTTT. It yields the protein CASSVGGQGGTEAFF. The chain recombines TRBV9 with TRBJ1-1; D is perhaps TRBD1 (6 bases). Germline values: CDR1 SGDLS, CDR2 YYNGEE. V was shortened by 0 bases and J by 5 bases, with 14 bases between the two germline ends. This CDR3 is 15 amino acids long.

V usage is TRBV5-1 and J usage is TRBJ2-3; 8 bases fit TRBD1. Germline V gene data show CDR1 as SGHRS and CDR2 as YFSETQ. The CDR3 contains 15 residues. V dropped 4 bases and J dropped 1; count of bases not matched to a gene: 5. CDR3 residues: CASSGQGIGTDTQYF. In DNA form, the CDR3 reads TGCGCCAGCAGCGGACAGGGCATTGGCACAGATACGCAGTATTTT.

This CDR3 is CASSSRSASSYNEQFF. DNA for the CDR3: TGTGCCAGCAGTTCTCGATCGGCTAGCTCCTACAATGAGCAGTTCTTC. The J gene is TRBJ2-1, the V gene TRBV6-2 or TRBV6-3; D uncertain. The germline V and J ends were trimmed by 4 bases and 0 bases, with 13 bases remaining between them. The germline V gene has CDR1 MNHEY and CDR2 SVGEGT. This CDR3 is 16 amino acids long.

The rearrangement uses TRBV6-1 and TRBJ1-1, with 10 positions matching TRBD1. Germline V gene sequence: CDR1 MNHNS, CDR2 SASEGT. J lost 0 bases, V lost 4 bases, and 8 bases had no gene match. The CDR3 has 17 residues. CDR3 DNA: TGTGCCAGCAGTGGGGGACAGGGGTACCTCATGAACACTGAAGCTTTCTTT. Protein: CASSGGQGYLMNTEAFF.

V gene TRBV19 combines with J gene TRBJ1-2; 8 nucleotides line up with TRBD1. Germline CDR1 and CDR2: LNHDA and SQIVND (reference sequence). This CDR3 spans 13 amino acids. Unmatched junction bases numbered 4, after V lost 3 bases and J lost 7 bases. CDR3 region: CASSIDRGSGYTF. CDR3 in DNA: TGTGCCAGTAGTATTGACAGGGGAAGTGGCTACACCTTC.

This clone was seen a handful of times. J is TRBJ2-7 and V is TRBV6-2 or TRBV6-3; 11 bases align to TRBD2. Per the germline V gene, CDR1 is MNHEY and CDR2 is SVGEGT. V lost 5 bases, J lost 1 base, and 7 bases stayed unmatched. The CDR3 is made up of 16 amino acids. The CDR3 nucleotides are TGTGCCAGCAGTCCGAGGGGGACTAGCGGTTCCTACGAGCAGTACGTC. It yields the protein CASSPRGTSGSYEQYV.

Only one count was recorded for this clone. The chain recombines TRBV2 with TRBJ2-2; 7 nucleotides align to TRBD1. V shed 6 bases, J shed 0 bases, and the junction held 1 base outside the gene matches. CDR1 and CDR2 from the germline V gene are SNHLY and FYNNEI. CDR3 length: 14 amino acids. The CDR3 region has the DNA TGTGCCAGCAGGACAGGGACGAACACCGGGGAGCTGTTTTTT. Encoded protein: CASRTGTNTGELFF. Drawing the rest from reference TRBV2 and TRBJ2-2, the complete variable domain is EPEVTQTPSHQVTQMGQEVILRCVPISNHLYFYWYRQILGQKVEFLVSFYNNEISEKSEIFDDQFSVERPDGSNFTLKIRSTKLEDSAMYFCASRTGTNTGELFFGEGSRLTVL.

The gene calls are TRBV21-1 and TRBJ2-1; the table's D call of TRBD2 was not tested on the DNA. TRBV21-1 is a listed pseudogene. CDR3 length: 16 amino acids. CDR3 residues: CASSTWTSGTFDEQFF. The CDR3 DNA follows: TGTGCCAGCAGCACTTGGACTAGCGGGACCTTCGATGAGCAGTTCTTC.

This chain links TRBV3-1 (or the pseudogene TRBV3-2) with TRBJ2-1; 8 bases agree with TRBD2. Unmatched junction bases numbered 5, after V lost 1 base and J lost 9 bases. Per the germline V gene, CDR1 is LGHDT and CDR2 is YNNKEL (reference sequence). There are 14 residues in the CDR3. CDR3 region: CASSQAGGRGEQFF. Written as DNA, the CDR3 is TGTGCCAGCAGCCAAGCGGGAGGGAGAGGTGAGCAGTTCTTC.

This clone was counted only a few times. The chain joins TRBV6-5 to TRBJ2-7; 7 bases fit TRBD1. This CDR3 has 15 amino acids. V trimming: 6 bases; J trimming: 2 bases; junction bases outside the gene matches: 10. From germline, CDR1 is MNHEY and CDR2 SVGAGI. The CDR3 reads CASSGRDRRAYEQYF. CDR3 DNA: TGTGCCAGCAGCGGCCGGGACAGAAGAGCCTACGAGCAGTACTTC.

The V gene is TRBV9, the J gene TRBJ2-1; 15 nucleotides line up with TRBD2. CDR3 length: 16 amino acids. The V and J ends lost 6 bases and 8 bases, in that order; junction bases with no gene match: 9. The germline V gene has CDR1 SGDLS and CDR2 YYNGEE. The CDR3 bases are TGTGCCAGCAACACTAAGGGACTAGCGGGAGGTGATGAGCAGTTCTTC. Its protein product is CASNTKGLAGGDEQFF.

CDR3 in amino acids: CASSGVREQFF. The CDR3 DNA follows: TGTGCCAGTAGTGGAGTTCGCGAGCAGTTCTTC. V usage is TRBV19 and J usage is TRBJ2-1; D call uncertain. With 5 bases removed from V and 10 bases from J, the gap between germline ends came to 9 bases. The CDR3 runs to 11 residues. Germline V gene data show CDR1 as LNHDA and CDR2 as SQIVND (reference sequence).

The chain uses TRBV4-2 and TRBJ2-5, with 9 bases lining up with TRBD1. The germline CDR1 and CDR2 sequences are LGHNA and YNFKEQ. V lost 0 bases and J lost 0; bases outside the gene matches: 2. This CDR3 has 16 amino acids. CDR3 coding DNA: TGTGCCAGCAGCCAAGAGTACAGGGGGCACCAAGAGACCCAGTACTTC. It encodes CASSQEYRGHQETQYF.

J is TRBJ2-7 and V is TRBV9, with TRBD1 identical over 7 bases. Per the germline V gene, CDR1 is SGDLS and CDR2 is YYNGEE. The CDR3 is 15 amino acids. Losses at the gene ends were 2 bases for V and 5 bases for J; bases not matched to a gene: 10. This chain's CDR3 is CASSVTGDVIDEQYF. The CDR3 DNA reads as TGTGCCAGCAGCGTCACAGGGGACGTGATTGACGAGCAGTACTTC. Variable domain in full (rest from reference TRBV9 and TRBJ2-7): DSGVTQTPKHLITATGQRVTLRCSPRSGDLSVYWYQQSLDQGLQFLIQYYNGEERAKGNILERFSAQQFPDLHSELNLSSLELGDSALYFCASSVTGDVIDEQYFGPGTRLTVT.

The V gene is TRBV3-1 (or the pseudogene TRBV3-2), the J gene TRBJ1-4, with a possible D match to TRBD1 (5 bases). V gave up 2 bases and J gave up 10 bases, with 17 bases separating them. The germline gives CDR1 LGHDT, CDR2 YNNKEL (reference sequence). The CDR3 covers 15 residues. The CDR3 coding sequence is TGTGCCAGCAGCCAATATCGTCAACCGGGGGGAAAACTGTTTTTT. It codes for CASSQYRQPGGKLFF.

This chain uses TRBV3-1 (or the pseudogene TRBV3-2) with TRBJ2-1; 13 bases map to TRBD2. J lost 8 bases, V lost 1 base, and 8 bases had no gene match. The CDR3 totals 17 residues. The V gene's germline CDR1 is LGHDT and CDR2 YNNKEL (reference sequence). The CDR3 loop reads CASSQGGLAGLLDEQFF. The DNA for the CDR3 is TGTGCCAGCAGCCAAGGGGGACTAGCGGGGCTTCTGGATGAGCAGTTCTTC.

The chain joins TRBV12-3 or TRBV12-4 to TRBJ2-1, with TRBD2 matching over 7 bases. The CDR3 contains 13 residues. Trimming took 7 bases from V and 5 from J; bases not matched to a gene: 5. This CDR3 is CASTSGLHNEQFF. CDR3 sequence (DNA): TGTGCCAGCACCTCGGGACTACACAATGAGCAGTTCTTC.